Here is one TCR beta chain with its context. Its specificity is not known. These data come from a study of long-term antiretroviral therapy in people with HIV. About the study: In the earliest collections, sampling predates the 2015 immediate-ART recommendation by about a decade. Study-level results: Repertoire composition at all time points was dominated by clones that had expanded before ART. Collection spanned 2004 to 2017; ART regimens may be less effective than current ones.

immunoSEQ v3.0 was run at survey level. The repertoire was sequenced with immunoSEQ multiplex PCR; TCRdb's copy has only in-frame clones and lacks some. Found here are roughly 24,000 clones, 88% of them singletons; the top ten hold 6.4%. Germline CDR1 SGHAT, CDR2 FQNNGV. The CDR3 has 14 amino acids. The V and J ends lost 6 bases and 0 bases respectively, with 11 bases between them. The source was unsorted PBMCs, collected 0.6 years after starting antiretroviral therapy. The TCR sequence derives from a man in his sixties with HIV. The V gene is TRBV11-2, the J gene TRBJ1-2; D perhaps matches TRBD1 (6 bases). The CDR3 DNA is TGTGCCAGCAGTTCCGACAGGACTAACTATGGCTACACCTTC. Translating it yields CASSSDRTNYGYTF.